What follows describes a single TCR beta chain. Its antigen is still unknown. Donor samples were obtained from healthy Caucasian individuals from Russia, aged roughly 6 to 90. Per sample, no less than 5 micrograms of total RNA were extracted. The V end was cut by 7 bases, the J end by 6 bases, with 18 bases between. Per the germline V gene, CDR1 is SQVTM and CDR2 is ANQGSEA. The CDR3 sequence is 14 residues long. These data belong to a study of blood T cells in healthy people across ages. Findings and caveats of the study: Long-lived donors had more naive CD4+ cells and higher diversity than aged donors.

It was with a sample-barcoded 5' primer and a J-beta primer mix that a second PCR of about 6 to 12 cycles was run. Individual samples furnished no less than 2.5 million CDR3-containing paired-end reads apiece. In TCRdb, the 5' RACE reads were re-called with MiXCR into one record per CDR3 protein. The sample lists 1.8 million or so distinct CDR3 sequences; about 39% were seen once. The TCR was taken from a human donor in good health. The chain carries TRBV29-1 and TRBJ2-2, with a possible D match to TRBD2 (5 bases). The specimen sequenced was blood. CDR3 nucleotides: TGCAGCGCCACCTCGGCTAGCTGGTCCGGGGAGCTGTTTTTT. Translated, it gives CSATSASWSGELFF.